The present TCR beta chain was sequenced within a study of vaccination effects on CD4 cells after COVID-19 (dated 2022 in TCRdb). Regarding the complete study: To identify antigen-specific CD4+ T cell clonotypes by their expansion, the ViraFEST assay first stimulated PBMC with viral peptide pools and then applied TCR sequencing. Pre-vaccine samples from two convalescent patients were drawn 16 days and one week before the first dose, 142 and 148 days after COVID-19 diagnosis. In the study, cultures from other donors were sequenced using the Oncomine TCR Beta short-read assay on an Illumina iSeq 100. The full study included over 8 COVID-19 convalescent patients and a few SARS-CoV-2-naive healthy vaccine recipients. Some 2 million PBMC per well were cultured in IMDM with about 4.5% human AB serum, 10 IU/ml IL-2 and gentamicin, plus 10 ug/ml peptides. The study compared SARS-CoV-2 spike-specific CD4+ TCR repertoires before and after mRNA vaccination in COVID-19 convalescent patients and infection-naive vaccine recipients. Each participant received two doses of an mRNA SARS-CoV-2 vaccine, either BNT162b2 or mRNA-1273.

Of note for this clone: This clone's antigen is unknown. Per-base quality was not reported, and no clone a single base away is much larger than it.

The library was obtained by the immunoSEQ multiplex PCR assay. TCR beta CDR3 sequencing was performed on DNA from the cultured, isolated CD4+ T cells. From the authors' description of their analysis: Non-productive TCR sequences were removed and reads were trimmed to the CDR3 region, keeping CDR3s of at least 7 amino acids. Antigen-specific clonotypes were identified using the MANAFEST web app by comparison of expansion in peptide wells against reference cultures. To count as positive, a clone had to show expansion at FDR<0.05 compared with the reference and with all other wells, an odds ratio above 5, and a frequency above 0.1% in two replicate wells. A clonotype was defined as cross-reactive if the clonotype was significantly expanded both in SARS-CoV-2 spike wells and in at least one common cold coronavirus spike condition. CDR3 similarity was assessed by Levenshtein distance using the stringdist R package, and unrooted trees were constructed with ape in R 3.6.1. Here the immuneACCESS table is served through TCRdb, limited to in-frame sequences with V and J called. Missing clones are a known gap in these copies; in checked studies unresolved V genes cover under half, and the rest lacks a known reason. D and trimming were read from the DNA, whereas the V and J calls and clone size are those reported in that table. Within this sample are 45,000 to 60,000 clones, with 76% of them counted one time only. The ten largest clones represent 12% of the sample.

After about 9 days of culture, CD4+ T cells were isolated with the EasySep CD4+ T cell isolation kit. PCR-confirmed SARS-CoV-2 infection had occurred in convalescent patients between March and December 2020, before the Alpha, Beta and Delta variants emerged in the United States. Half of the culture medium was replaced with fresh IL-2-containing medium on days 3 and 7. Unless otherwise noted, each peptide stimulation condition was cultured in triplicate wells. Using Ficoll-Paque Plus gradient centrifugation, PBMC were separated from whole blood and then either used fresh or cryopreserved at -140C. The QIAamp micro DNA kit was used to extract genomic DNA from the cultured CD4+ T cells. Study-level results and caveats: The study was limited by a small number of convalescent patients and lacked early post-infection timepoints. In convalescent patients, the post-vaccine spike-reactive repertoire consisted mainly of new vaccine-induced clones, largely distinct from infection-induced clones. Marked clonal contraction was observed in both infection-induced and vaccine-induced clones at late post-vaccination timepoints, consistent with waning T cell responses.

The receptor's source is a human donor who had a prior SARS-CoV-2 infection. Sequencing was performed on CD4+ T cells from PBMCs cultured without peptide, taken before COVID-19 vaccination.

DNA sequence: TGTGCCAGCAGTCAAAACCGGTACTACGAGCAGTACTTC. Its protein reads: CASSQNRYYEQYF. The rearranged segments are TRBV6-5 and TRBJ2-7; no D gene is confidently identified. Reading from cysteine to phenylalanine, the CDR3 counts 13 amino acids. Solely the CDR3 DNA is kept, with 39 bases framed from the first base. CDR1 MNHEY and CDR2 SVGAGI are derived from the germline V gene. The junction shows trimming of 5 bases on V and 3 bases on J, plus 11 bases between the germline ends.